This T cell receptor (beta chain) comes out of a study of blood T cell repertoires in COVID-19. Whole-study context: COVID-19 samples collected from the United States, Italy and Spain covered acute and convalescent phases. Sources were T cells, B-cell-depleted T cells, or PBMCs; the material itself was cDNA or gDNA.

V was trimmed by 2 bases and J by 6 bases, leaving 10 bases between them. The V gene's germline CDR1 is SGHTA and CDR2 FQGTGA. There are 13 residues in the CDR3. In the authors' workflow: Reference gene primers were amplified, and this amplification served to estimate nucleated cell counts. The assay was immunoSEQ multiplex PCR, and TCRdb's table has in-frame clones only and misses some. V, J and clone size are taken as reported in that table, and D and trimming were inferred from the DNA itself. Of 170,000 or so clones in the sample, roughly 84% were seen once. Seattle-derived patients entered the study during active infection and were followed longitudinally. There are a few counts of this clone.

J is TRBJ1-2 and V is TRBV7-3; maybe TRBD1 (5 bases). The sequence derives from a woman aged 40 to 50 with COVID-19, enrolled during active disease. Sequenced material: peripheral blood. The CDR3 region is CASSLQVGDGYTF. CDR3 coding DNA: TGTGCCAGCAGCTTACAAGTAGGGGATGGCTACACCTTC.